A selection of T cell receptor beta chains follows, all from one sample in a study of blood T cell repertoires in COVID-19. Here immunoSEQ multiplex PCR was the method, and the copy in TCRdb shows in-frame clones only, minus some. The sample contains roughly 220,000 clones, 80% to 85% of which appear only once. The sequencing input was peripheral blood. The source is a woman aged 25 to 45 who had recovered from COVID-19. Both conserved end residues are part of each CDR3. Fields, in order: V gene, clone size, J gene, D gene, CDR3 protein, CDR3 DNA. D genes are given only for firm matches. Size is omitted from some rows. Given values are once, few, many or a class for expanded clones.

v_gene: TRBV7-2; abundance: .; j_gene: TRBJ2-1; d_gene: .; CDR3aa: CASSLALKGDEQFF; CDR3nt: TGTGCCAGCAGCTTAGCGCTAAAGGGGGATGAGCAGTTCTTC
v_gene: TRBV6-5; abundance: .; j_gene: TRBJ2-7; d_gene: TRBD2; CDR3aa: CASTPRGATYEQYF; CDR3nt: TGTGCCAGCACCCCGCGGGGGGCAACGTACGAGCAGTACTTC
v_gene: TRBV9; abundance: .; j_gene: TRBJ2-5; d_gene: .; CDR3aa: CASSFQGSETQYF; CDR3nt: TGTGCCAGCAGCTTCCAGGGATCGGAGACCCAGTACTTC
v_gene: TRBV2; abundance: .; j_gene: TRBJ2-5; d_gene: .; CDR3aa: CASRARGADQETQYF; CDR3nt: TGTGCCAGCAGGGCCCGGGGGGCTGACCAAGAGACCCAGTACTTC
v_gene: TRBV11-2; abundance: .; j_gene: TRBJ1-1; d_gene: .; CDR3aa: CASSLGTIQNTEAFF; CDR3nt: TGTGCCAGCAGCTTGGGGACTATACAAAACACTGAAGCTTTCTTT
v_gene: TRBV5-1; abundance: .; j_gene: TRBJ1-4; d_gene: .; CDR3aa: CASSLDGRVTNEKLFF; CDR3nt: TGCGCCAGCAGCTTGGATGGCAGGGTAACTAATGAAAAACTGTTTTTT
v_gene: TRBV6-5; abundance: .; j_gene: TRBJ1-4; d_gene: .; CDR3aa: CASSYKGVEKLFF; CDR3nt: TGTGCCAGCAGTTACAAGGGGGTTGAAAAACTGTTTTTT
v_gene: TRBV3-1/TRBV3-2; abundance: .; j_gene: TRBJ1-1; d_gene: .; CDR3aa: CASSQDDPGAGAKGTEAFF; CDR3nt: TGTGCCAGCAGCCAAGATGATCCGGGTGCGGGGGCTAAGGGCACTGAAGCTTTCTTT
v_gene: TRBV2; abundance: .; j_gene: TRBJ2-2; d_gene: TRBD1; CDR3aa: CASSDGQGLFGELFF; CDR3nt: TGTGCCAGCAGTGATGGACAGGGTCTGTTCGGGGAGCTGTTTTTT
v_gene: TRBV9; abundance: many; j_gene: TRBJ2-6; d_gene: TRBD1; CDR3aa: CASSAGTASGANVLTF; CDR3nt: TGTGCCAGCAGCGCTGGGACAGCCTCTGGGGCCAACGTCCTGACTTTC
v_gene: TRBV2; abundance: .; j_gene: TRBJ2-7; d_gene: TRBD2; CDR3aa: CASGGTTSYEQYF; CDR3nt: TGTGCCAGCGGAGGGACTACTTCCTACGAGCAGTACTTC
v_gene: TRBV6-6; abundance: .; j_gene: TRBJ1-1; d_gene: .; CDR3aa: CASKIPQGSRRTEAFF; CDR3nt: TGTGCCAGCAAGATACCTCAGGGGTCTCGGCGGACTGAAGCTTTCTTT
v_gene: TRBV2; abundance: .; j_gene: TRBJ2-2; d_gene: .; CDR3aa: CASTGTGELFF; CDR3nt: TGTGCCAGCACGGGCACCGGGGAGCTGTTTTTT
v_gene: TRBV18; abundance: .; j_gene: TRBJ1-5; d_gene: TRBD1; CDR3aa: CASSPNRGGPNQPQHF; CDR3nt: TGTGCCAGCTCACCTAACAGGGGTGGTCCCAATCAGCCCCAGCATTTT
v_gene: TRBV9; abundance: once; j_gene: TRBJ2-7; d_gene: .; CDR3aa: CASSSQGGEQYF; CDR3nt: TGTGCCAGCAGCTCCCAGGGTGGAGAGCAGTACTTC
v_gene: TRBV30; abundance: .; j_gene: TRBJ2-2; d_gene: .; CDR3aa: CAGRGGADTGELFF; CDR3nt: TGTGCCGGAAGGGGGGGTGCGGACACCGGGGAGCTGTTTTTT
v_gene: TRBV6-1; abundance: once; j_gene: TRBJ2-7; d_gene: .; CDR3aa: CASSDWARGISYEQYF; CDR3nt: TGTGCCAGCAGTGATTGGGCTAGGGGGATCTCCTACGAGCAGTACTTC
v_gene: TRBV2; abundance: .; j_gene: TRBJ1-2; d_gene: TRBD1; CDR3aa: CASSLAGGLYGYTF; CDR3nt: TGTGCCAGCAGTCTTGCAGGGGGCCTCTATGGCTACACCTTC
v_gene: TRBV6-5; abundance: .; j_gene: TRBJ2-7; d_gene: TRBD1; CDR3aa: CASSYSRDRTYEQYF; CDR3nt: TGTGCCAGCAGTTATTCCCGGGACAGGACCTACGAGCAGTACTTC
v_gene: TRBV4-2; abundance: .; j_gene: TRBJ2-3; d_gene: TRBD2; CDR3aa: CASSQEGGLAGVTDTQYF; CDR3nt: TGTGCCAGCAGCCAAGAGGGGGGACTAGCGGGAGTCACAGATACGCAGTATTTT
v_gene: TRBV27; abundance: .; j_gene: TRBJ2-7; d_gene: TRBD1; CDR3aa: CASSPTGGPQYF; CDR3nt: TGTGCCAGCAGTCCCACAGGGGGTCCGCAGTACTTC
v_gene: TRBV7-9; abundance: .; j_gene: TRBJ2-1; d_gene: .; CDR3aa: CATEGGDEQFF; CDR3nt: TGTGCCACCGAGGGTGGGGATGAGCAGTTCTTC
v_gene: TRBV28; abundance: .; j_gene: TRBJ2-5; d_gene: .; CDR3aa: CASILGMSSATQYF; CDR3nt: TGTGCCAGCATCCTCGGTATGAGTTCCGCGACCCAGTACTTC
v_gene: TRBV12-5; abundance: .; j_gene: TRBJ1-3; d_gene: .; CDR3aa: CASGLVLYSGNTIYF; CDR3nt: TGTGCTAGTGGTTTGGTACTGTACTCTGGAAACACCATATATTTT
v_gene: TRBV28; abundance: .; j_gene: TRBJ1-2; d_gene: .; CDR3aa: CASSTNEWALGYTF; CDR3nt: TGTGCCAGCAGTACGAATGAGTGGGCGTTGGGCTACACCTTC
v_gene: TRBV5-1; abundance: .; j_gene: TRBJ2-7; d_gene: TRBD2; CDR3aa: CASSLEAGGDYEQYF; CDR3nt: TGCGCCAGCAGCTTGGAGGCGGGAGGGGACTACGAGCAGTACTTC
v_gene: TRBV7-9; abundance: .; j_gene: TRBJ1-5; d_gene: .; CDR3aa: CASSLAGLSNQPQHF; CDR3nt: TGTGCCAGCAGCTTAGCGGGACTAAGCAATCAGCCCCAGCATTTT
v_gene: TRBV14; abundance: .; j_gene: TRBJ1-6; d_gene: .; CDR3aa: CASSQVRGNAYNSPLHF; CDR3nt: TGTGCCAGCAGCCAAGTAAGGGGAAACGCCTATAATTCACCCCTCCACTTT
v_gene: TRBV4-2; abundance: .; j_gene: TRBJ1-4; d_gene: .; CDR3aa: CASSQAKGGGEKLFF; CDR3nt: TGTGCCAGCAGCCAGGCGAAAGGGGGGGGTGAAAAACTGTTTTTT
v_gene: TRBV2; abundance: .; j_gene: TRBJ1-1; d_gene: TRBD1; CDR3aa: CASTSGQGSRALNTEAFF; CDR3nt: TGTGCCAGCACCTCCGGACAGGGGTCTCGCGCTCTAAACACTGAAGCTTTCTTT
v_gene: TRBV6-5; abundance: .; j_gene: TRBJ2-2; d_gene: .; CDR3aa: CASSYTQTNTGELFF; CDR3nt: TGTGCCAGCAGTTACACACAGACGAACACCGGGGAGCTGTTTTTT
v_gene: TRBV5-6; abundance: .; j_gene: TRBJ1-1; d_gene: TRBD1; CDR3aa: CASSPDGTGNTEAFF; CDR3nt: TGTGCCAGCAGCCCCGACGGGACAGGGAACACTGAAGCTTTCTTT
v_gene: TRBV19; abundance: once; j_gene: TRBJ2-1; d_gene: TRBD2; CDR3aa: CASSIGTTYYNEQFF; CDR3nt: TGTGCCAGTAGTATCGGGACTACATACTACAATGAGCAGTTCTTC
v_gene: TRBV10-1; abundance: few; j_gene: TRBJ1-5; d_gene: .; CDR3aa: CASSVMRQPQHF; CDR3nt: TGCGCCAGCAGCGTTATGCGTCAGCCCCAGCATTTT
v_gene: TRBV7-6; abundance: .; j_gene: TRBJ2-1; d_gene: TRBD2; CDR3aa: CASSLQGRGENEQFF; CDR3nt: TGTGCCAGCAGCTTACAGGGTCGGGGGGAAAATGAGCAGTTCTTC
v_gene: TRBV19; abundance: .; j_gene: TRBJ1-1; d_gene: TRBD1; CDR3aa: CASSLSGTGLTEAFF; CDR3nt: TGTGCCAGTAGTCTATCCGGGACAGGGCTGACTGAAGCTTTCTTT
v_gene: TRBV7-2; abundance: once; j_gene: TRBJ2-5; d_gene: TRBD2; CDR3aa: CASSILLAGAKTQYF; CDR3nt: TGTGCCAGCAGCATCTTATTAGCGGGAGCAAAGACCCAGTACTTC
v_gene: TRBV30; abundance: .; j_gene: TRBJ2-1; d_gene: .; CDR3aa: CAWSVDPGYEQFF; CDR3nt: TGTGCCTGGAGTGTAGATCCGGGATATGAGCAGTTCTTC
v_gene: TRBV5-4; abundance: .; j_gene: TRBJ1-3; d_gene: .; CDR3aa: CASSLDSFPGNTIYF; CDR3nt: TGTGCCAGCAGCTTGGATAGTTTTCCTGGAAACACCATATATTTT
v_gene: TRBV13; abundance: .; j_gene: TRBJ1-6; d_gene: .; CDR3aa: CASSAARYNSPLHF; CDR3nt: TGTGCCAGCAGCGCAGCTAGATATAATTCACCCCTCCACTTT
v_gene: TRBV7-3; abundance: .; j_gene: TRBJ1-1; d_gene: TRBD1; CDR3aa: CASSATGGSVNTEAFF; CDR3nt: TGTGCCAGCAGCGCGACAGGGGGCTCGGTGAACACTGAAGCTTTCTTT
v_gene: TRBV9; abundance: .; j_gene: TRBJ2-1; d_gene: TRBD2; CDR3aa: CASSVGVAGGPYNEQFF; CDR3nt: TGTGCCAGCAGCGTAGGAGTAGCGGGAGGGCCGTACAATGAGCAGTTCTTC
v_gene: TRBV6-5; abundance: .; j_gene: TRBJ1-6; d_gene: .; CDR3aa: CATARSSYNSPLHF; CDR3nt: TGTGCCACCGCAAGGAGCTCCTATAATTCACCCCTCCACTTT
v_gene: TRBV28; abundance: .; j_gene: TRBJ1-1; d_gene: .; CDR3aa: CASSYLTTEAFF; CDR3nt: TGTGCCAGCAGTTACCTGACAACTGAAGCTTTCTTT
v_gene: TRBV5-1; abundance: .; j_gene: TRBJ2-5; d_gene: .; CDR3aa: CASSFPQGGGETQYF; CDR3nt: TGCGCCAGCAGCTTTCCACAGGGTGGGGGAGAGACCCAGTACTTC
v_gene: TRBV7-9; abundance: few; j_gene: TRBJ2-7; d_gene: TRBD2; CDR3aa: CASSPGGGWYEQYF; CDR3nt: TGTGCCAGCAGCCCCGGGGGAGGGTGGTACGAGCAGTACTTC